This passage covers 17 T cell receptor beta chains from one sample sequenced in a study of blood T cells in healthy people across ages. A sample-barcoded 5' primer and a J-beta primer mix were used in a second PCR of about 7 to 12 cycles. TCRdb re-called the 5' RACE reads through MiXCR, storing one row per CDR3 protein. The table shows over 600,000 distinct CDR3 sequences, with less than 45% occurring only once. The source material was blood. The receptors derive from a man older than 75 in good health.

This clonotype was observed a few times. This sequence may be a read error, since a much larger clone differs from it by one base. The chain carries TRBV29-1 and TRBJ2-1; no clear D gene. The CDR3 is 10 amino acids. Between the trimmed V and J ends, which lost 4 bases and 8 bases, there was a span of 6 bases. CDR1 SQVTM and CDR2 ANQGSEA come from the germline V gene. The CDR3: CSVGNDEQFF. The DNA for the CDR3 is TGCAGCGTTGGGAACGATGAGCAGTTCTTC.

This chain connects TRBV4-3 to TRBJ2-4; TRBD1 matches 10 bases. Matching the DNA end better, TRBJ2-5 makes the J call doubtful. The CDR3 sequence is 19 residues long. Germline CDR1 LGHNA, CDR2 YSLEER. The CDR3: CASSRKRGTGELLQETQYF. Here the CDR3 DNA reads TGCGCCAGCAGCCGAAAACGTGGGACAGGGGAGCTCTTGCAAGAGACCCAGTACTTC.

The chain carries TRBV28 and TRBJ1-1, with 8 bases matching TRBD1. Germline V gene data show CDR1 as MDHEN and CDR2 as SYDVKM. V dropped 5 bases and J dropped 1; count of bases not matched to a gene: 6. CDR3 length: 15 amino acids. The CDR3 is CASSTSGTGNTEAFF. The CDR3 nucleotides are TGTGCCAGCAGTACGTCCGGGACAGGGAACACTGAAGCTTTCTTT.

CDR3 bases: TGCGCCAGCAGCTTGGGGAACTCGGGACAGAGCACAGATACGCAGTATTTT. Encoded protein: CASSLGNSGQSTDTQYF. V is TRBV5-1 and J is TRBJ2-3; 7 bases align to TRBD1. Per the germline V gene, CDR1 is SGHRS and CDR2 is YFSETQ. The junction had 7 bases not matched to a gene; V was cut back by 0 bases and J by 0 bases. This CDR3 comprises 17 residues.

The rearrangement joins TRBV9 to TRBJ1-1; the D is unclear. Between the trimmed V and J ends, which lost 2 bases and 0 bases, there was a span of 11 bases. The V gene's germline CDR1 is SGDLS and CDR2 YYNGEE. The CDR3 is made up of 15 amino acids. CDR3 protein: CASSVGSSMNTEAFF. DNA for the CDR3: TGTGCCAGCAGCGTGGGCAGTTCCATGAACACTGAAGCTTTCTTT.

The rearrangement uses TRBV7-2 and TRBJ1-3; D call uncertain. Trimming took off 9 bases at V and 2 bases at J, with 14 bases between the two ends. The CDR3 sequence is 14 residues long. Germline-derived CDR1 and CDR2 are SGHTA and FQGNSA. The CDR3 coding sequence is TGTGCCAGTAGTCTAACTGGAACTGGAAACACCATATATTTT. Protein sequence: CASSLTGTGNTIYF. The full variable domain, in which reference TRBV7-2 and TRBJ1-3 provide the parts outside the CDR3, is GAGVSQSPSNKVTEKGKDVELRCDPISGHTALYWYRQSLGQGLEFLIYFQGNSAPDKSGLPSDRFSAERTGGSVSTLTIQRTQQEDSAVYLCASSLTGTGNTIYFGEGSWLTVV.

The CDR3 protein is CASSRGEQARANYGYTF. In DNA form, the CDR3 reads TGTGCCAGCAGCAGGGGTGAACAGGCGAGAGCTAACTATGGCTACACCTTC. V and J are TRBV6-1 and TRBJ1-2; tentative D call: TRBD1 (6 bases). The germline gives CDR1 MNHNS, CDR2 SASEGT. This CDR3 region has 17 residues. Trimming removed 6 bases from V and 0 bases from J, with 20 bases in between.

The rearrangement links TRBV7-2 to TRBJ1-5, with D unresolved. Looked up from germline, CDR1 is SGHTA and CDR2 is FQGNSA. The CDR3 sequence is 20 residues long. Trimming stripped 2 bases from V and 5 bases from J, with 28 bases between. Written as DNA, the CDR3 is TGTGCCAGCAGCTTATTGTTTGAGTGGCCGCGGCCAGGACGTGATCAGCCCCAGCATTTT. Translated, it gives CASSLLFEWPRPGRDQPQHF.

The genes are TRBV28 and TRBJ1-6, with D maybe TRBD1 (5 bases). Trimming removed 3 bases from V and 10 bases from J, with 16 bases in between. CDR3 length: 15 residues. CDR1 and CDR2 (germline): MDHEN, SYDVKM. CDR3 coding DNA: TGTGCCAGCAGTTTTCTTCGTCAGGGTGGCTCACCCCTCCACTTT. This translates into CASSFLRQGGSPLHF.

In this sample, this clonotype turned up a few times. This chain joins TRBV20-1 and TRBJ2-1; D may be TRBD2 (6 bases). V was pared by 0 bases and J by 0 bases, with 18 bases between. The CDR3 is made up of 18 amino acids. Germline V gene lookup returns CDR1 DFQATT and CDR2 SNEGSKA (reference sequence). The CDR3 reads CSARDQFLAESSYNEQFF. As DNA, the CDR3 is TGCAGTGCTAGAGATCAATTTTTAGCGGAGAGCTCCTACAATGAGCAGTTCTTC.

Details on this clonotype: This could be a read error, since a much larger clone is one nucleotide away. The chain recombines TRBV29-1 with TRBJ2-3, with 9 nucleotides matching TRBD2. CDR3 length equals 14 residues. CDR1 is SQVTM and CDR2 is ANQGSEA in the germline V gene. V dropped 7 bases and J dropped 2; count of bases not matched to a gene: 7. Here the CDR3 DNA reads TGCAGCGCTCGACTAGCGGCCAACACAGATACGCAGTATTTT. Translated: CSARLAANTDTQYF.

The rearrangement links TRBV5-4 to TRBJ2-1; 10 bases are shared with TRBD1. Losses at the gene ends were 4 bases for V and 4 bases for J; bases not matched to a gene: 8. Germline V gives CDR1 SGHNT, CDR2 YYREEE (reference sequence). This CDR3 has 16 residues. The CDR3 loop is CASSLRTGGKYNEQFF. The CDR3 nucleotides are TGTGCCAGCAGCCTCCGGACAGGGGGAAAATACAATGAGCAGTTCTTC.

The V call is TRBV2, the J call TRBJ2-1, with 7 bases that match TRBD1. The CDR3 loop spans 14 amino acids. The germline V gene encodes CDR1 SNHLY and CDR2 FYNNEI. After removal of 6 bases from V and 6 bases from J, the junction contained 8 bases not matched to a gene. CDR3 in amino acids: CASRGDSDLNEQFF. The CDR3, as DNA: TGTGCCAGCAGGGGGGACAGTGACCTCAATGAGCAGTTCTTC.

The V gene is TRBV20-1, the J gene TRBJ2-4, with 11 positions matching TRBD1. Germline CDR1 DFQATT, CDR2 SNEGSKA (reference sequence). The CDR3 consists of 15 residues. V was clipped by 6 bases and J by 3 bases; unmatched bases: 7. The DNA of the CDR3 is TGCAGTGCAATAACCGGGACAGGGGGCAAAAACATTCAGTACTTC. It specifies CSAITGTGGKNIQYF.

Of note for this clonotype: Mismatch with germline at one junction end may stem from a read error. The gene calls are TRBV2 and TRBJ2-5, with D unresolved. CDR1 is SNHLY, CDR2 FYNNEI, per germline. The CDR3 runs to 14 residues. The CDR3 spells CASGENSYQETQYF. For the CDR3, the DNA is TGTGCCAGCGGTGAAAACTCGTACCAAGAGACCCAGTACTTC.

This rearrangement joins TRBV30 to TRBJ2-5, with 7 bases matching TRBD1. Trimming removed 4 bases from V and 5 bases from J; junction bases left unmatched: 4. The CDR3 totals 12 residues. Germline V lookup: CDR1 GTSNPN, CDR2 SVGIG (reference sequence). CDR3 coding DNA: TGTGCCTGGAAGACAGGGAGTGAGACCCAGTACTTC. Translated, it gives CAWKTGSETQYF.

This clonotype was counted a few times. The chain carries TRBV6-6 and TRBJ2-5; a possible D gene is TRBD2 (7 bases). Germline V gene data show CDR1 as MNHNY and CDR2 as SVGAGI (reference sequence). This CDR3 comprises 12 residues. V lost 9 bases to trimming and J lost 4 bases, with 12 bases between them. The DNA for the CDR3 is TGTGCCAGTGGGAGGGGGGGAGAGACCCAGTACTTC. Its translation is CASGRGGETQYF.